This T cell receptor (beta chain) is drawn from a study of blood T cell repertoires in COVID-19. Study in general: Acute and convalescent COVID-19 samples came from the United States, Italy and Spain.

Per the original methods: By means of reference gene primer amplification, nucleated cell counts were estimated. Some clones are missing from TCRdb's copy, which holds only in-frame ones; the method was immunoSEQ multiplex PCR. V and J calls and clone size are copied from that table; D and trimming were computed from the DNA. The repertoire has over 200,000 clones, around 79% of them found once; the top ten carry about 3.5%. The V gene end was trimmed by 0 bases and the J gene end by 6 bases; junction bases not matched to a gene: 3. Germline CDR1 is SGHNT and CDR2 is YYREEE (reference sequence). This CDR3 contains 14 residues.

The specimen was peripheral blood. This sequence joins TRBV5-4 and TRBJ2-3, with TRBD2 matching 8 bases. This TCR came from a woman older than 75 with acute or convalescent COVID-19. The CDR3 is CASSLAAGDDTQYF. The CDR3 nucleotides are TGTGCCAGCAGCTTGGCAGCGGGAGACGATACGCAGTATTTT.